This entry lists 27 T cell receptor beta chains sequenced from one sample in a study of Tregs in tolerant kidney transplant recipients (dated by TCRdb to the late 2010s). Read against the paper, the sample's time point label means: 6 months after combined kidney and bone marrow transplant. The transplants used related donors with nonmyeloablative bone marrow transplantation, and mixed chimerism in the human trials was transient. Libraries came from the immunoSEQ multiplex PCR assay. TCRdb carries this immuneACCESS record with in-frame sequences only. Its versions omit some clonotypes, under half of them owing to an unresolved V gene in the studies checked, with the rest unexplained. This sample has some 21,000 clones in its table, and 65% to 85% of those were observed once. Of the sample, about 23% falls within the top ten clones. The sequenced sample was CD8+ T cells from blood (PBMCs), obtained 6 months after the transplant. The receptors shown here come from a human patient who received a combined kidney and bone marrow transplant. Some T cells may originate with the graft donor following a transplant.

The J gene is TRBJ1-1, the V gene TRBV27, with a weak D call TRBD1 (5 bases). CDR1 is MNHEY and CDR2 is SMNVEV in the germline V gene (reference sequence). The CDR3 consists of 13 residues. Trimming shortened V by 2 bases and J by 5 bases, and 9 bases separated the two germline ends. The CDR3 sequence: CASSLGRDTEAFF. The CDR3 DNA sequence: TGTGCCAGCAGTTTAGGCAGGGATACTGAAGCTTTCTTT.

CDR3 region: CASRFGTGNLNEQFF. In nucleotides, the CDR3 is TGTGCCAGCAGGTTTGGGACTGGCAATCTCAATGAGCAGTTCTTC. The chain links TRBV27 to TRBJ2-1, with D possibly TRBD2 on 6 matching bases. V was shortened by 6 bases and J by 6 bases, with 18 bases between the two germline ends. CDR3 size: 15 residues. The germline V gene encodes CDR1 MNHEY and CDR2 SMNVEV (reference sequence).

This clone was seen a few times. The chain employs TRBV6-5 and TRBJ2-1; 7 nucleotides align to TRBD1. After removal of 5 bases from V and 9 bases from J, the junction contained 10 bases not matched to a gene. Germline V gene sequence: CDR1 MNHEY, CDR2 SVGAGI. This CDR3 contains 14 residues. The CDR3 here is CASSVQGVRAEQFF. CDR3 coding DNA: TGTGCCAGCAGTGTTCAGGGGGTGAGAGCTGAGCAGTTCTTC.

The chain joins TRBV7-9 to TRBJ2-7; the D is unclear. V shed 2 bases and J shed 0 bases, with 11 bases lying between them. The CDR3 runs to 15 residues. Germline V gene lookup returns CDR1 SEHNR and CDR2 FQNEAQ (reference sequence). The CDR3 DNA sequence: TGTGCCAGCAGCTTATCGACTCTGGCCTCCTACGAGCAGTACTTC. Amino acid sequence: CASSLSTLASYEQYF.

The rearrangement joins TRBV11-3 to TRBJ2-2, with D unresolved. Germline V gives CDR1 SGHNT, CDR2 YENEEA. The germline V and J ends were trimmed by 1 base and 8 bases, with 8 bases remaining between them. The CDR3 consists of 13 residues. The DNA for the CDR3 is TGTGCCAGCAGCTTAGTAGTCCCGGGGGAGCTGTTTTTT. Translating it yields CASSLVVPGELFF.

The rearrangement joins TRBV4-2 to TRBJ2-7, with 10 bases that match TRBD1. The germline V gene encodes CDR1 LGHNA and CDR2 YNFKEQ. The V gene end was trimmed by 0 bases and the J gene end by 2 bases; junction bases not matched to a gene: 1. The CDR3 extends over 15 amino acids. This CDR3 reads CASSQEGQGAYEQYF. The CDR3 region has the DNA TGTGCCAGCAGCCAAGAAGGACAGGGGGCCTACGAGCAGTACTTC.

This clone was recorded once. The J gene is TRBJ2-1, the V gene TRBV6-5; 13 bases align to TRBD2. Germline V gives CDR1 MNHEY, CDR2 SVGAGI. Germline trimming cut 2 bases from V and 7 bases from J; bases unmatched to any gene: 5. CDR3 length equals 16 residues. The CDR3 region is CASSYPGLAGRNEQFF. The CDR3 bases are TGTGCCAGCAGTTACCCGGGACTAGCGGGGCGTAATGAGCAGTTCTTC.

V gene TRBV19 combines with J gene TRBJ2-2, with 8 bases identical to TRBD2. Losses at the gene ends were 5 bases for V and 5 bases for J; bases not matched to a gene: 4. CDR3 size: 14 residues. From germline, CDR1 is LNHDA and CDR2 SQIVND (reference sequence). The CDR3 DNA reads as TGTGCCAGTAGTGGGACTAGTACAACCGGGGAGCTGTTTTTT. This translates into CASSGTSTTGELFF.

This clone was recorded only once. This sequence joins TRBV30 and TRBJ2-3, with TRBD2 as a possible D gene (5 bases). The V and J ends lost 0 bases and 0 bases respectively, with 10 bases between them. CDR1 GTSNPN and CDR2 SVGIG come from the germline V gene (reference sequence). This CDR3 region has 15 residues. CDR3 amino acids: CAWSVGRVSTDTQYF. As DNA, the CDR3 is TGTGCCTGGAGTGTAGGGCGGGTTAGCACAGATACGCAGTATTTT.

The CDR3 DNA reads TGCGCCAGCAGCCAAGTATGGGACAAATCCTCCTACGAGCAGTACTTC. This translates into CASSQVWDKSSYEQYF. The genes are TRBV4-3 and TRBJ2-7, with D perhaps matching TRBD1 (6 bases). Germline CDR1 is LGHNA and CDR2 is YSLEER. This CDR3 spans 16 amino acids. V was clipped by 1 base and J by 0 bases, with 13 bases between them.

The chain recombines TRBV5-1 with TRBJ1-5; TRBD1 matches 8 bases. This CDR3 contains 15 residues. The germline gives CDR1 SGHRS, CDR2 YFSETQ. V shed 5 bases and J 3 bases; nucleotides not matched to a gene: 7. The CDR3 here is CASSLGQGDNQPQHF. In nucleotides, the CDR3 is TGCGCCAGCAGTCTCGGACAGGGAGACAATCAGCCCCAGCATTTT.

The rearrangement joins TRBV19 to TRBJ1-5; no reliable D call. CDR3 size: 19 residues. V gave up 4 bases and J gave up 3 bases, with 25 bases separating them. CDR1 is LNHDA and CDR2 is SQIVND in the germline V gene (reference sequence). The CDR3 sequence is CASSNTGGGIGIDNQPQHF. In DNA form, the CDR3 reads TGTGCCAGTAGTAACACCGGCGGAGGGATAGGTATCGACAATCAGCCCCAGCATTTT.

This sequence joins TRBV2 and TRBJ1-1; no clear D gene. The CDR3 loop spans 14 amino acids. V dropped 4 bases and J dropped 2 bases, with 11 bases sitting between them. Per the germline V gene, CDR1 is SNHLY and CDR2 is FYNNEI. The CDR3 region has the DNA TGTGCCAGCAGTGTTTCAGTCATTAACACTGAAGCTTTCTTT. Protein product: CASSVSVINTEAFF. The whole variable domain, filled in from reference TRBV2 and TRBJ1-1, reads EPEVTQTPSHQVTQMGQEVILRCVPISNHLYFYWYRQILGQKVEFLVSFYNNEISEKSEIFDDQFSVERPDGSNFTLKIRSTKLEDSAMYFCASSVSVINTEAFFGQGTRLTVV.

This chain links TRBV6-5 with TRBJ1-4; D unresolved. Trimming removed 0 bases at V and 5 bases at J, with 10 bases between. The CDR3 runs 15 residues. Germline-derived CDR1 and CDR2 are MNHEY and SVGAGI. The CDR3 reads CASSYSNGLNEKLFF. The CDR3 bases are TGTGCCAGCAGTTACTCGAACGGGTTAAATGAAAAACTGTTTTTT.

The chain recombines TRBV15 with TRBJ1-1; D possibly corresponds to TRBD1 (5 bases). There are 14 residues in the CDR3. Germline values: CDR1 LNHNV, CDR2 YYDKDF (reference sequence). V was cut by 1 base and J by 4 bases, with 10 bases left in between. The CDR3 sequence is CATSRGGVGTEAFF. CDR3 in DNA: TGTGCCACCAGCAGAGGGGGGGTGGGCACTGAAGCTTTCTTT.

V and J are TRBV19 and TRBJ1-3; D is unclear. In germline, CDR1 is LNHDA, CDR2 SQIVND (reference sequence). This CDR3 comprises 16 residues. Trimming left V 3 bases short and J 0 bases short, with 12 bases between. The CDR3 DNA reads as TGTGCCAGTAGTATGTCCGCTAGAAACTCTGGAAACACCATATATTTT. Its translation is CASSMSARNSGNTIYF.

This clone showed up just a few times. This chain connects TRBV11-3 to TRBJ2-1; perhaps TRBD2 as D (5 bases). This CDR3 has 14 amino acids. Trimming pared 1 base from V and 5 bases from J, leaving 9 bases between. The germline V gene has CDR1 SGHNT and CDR2 YENEEA. The CDR3 is CASSLGGSHNEQFF. CDR3 nucleotides: TGTGCCAGCAGCTTAGGCGGGTCCCACAATGAGCAGTTCTTC.

V usage is TRBV15 and J usage is TRBJ1-2, with D unclear. V was clipped by 6 bases and J by 2 bases, with 19 bases between them. The CDR3 contains 16 residues. CDR1 is LNHNV and CDR2 is YYDKDF in the germline V gene (reference sequence). The CDR3 loop is CATSLNPGEENYGYTF. DNA of the CDR3: TGTGCCACCAGTCTCAACCCCGGGGAGGAAAACTATGGCTACACCTTC. Together with reference TRBV15 and TRBJ1-2, the CDR3 gives the full variable domain: DAMVIQNPRYQVTQFGKPVTLSCSQTLNHNVMYWYQQKSSQAPKLLFHYYDKDFNNEADTPDNFQSRRPNTSFCFLDIRSPGLGDTAMYLCATSLNPGEENYGYTFGSGTRLTVV.

V usage is TRBV4-2 and J usage is TRBJ2-7; D ambiguous. V gave up 1 base and J gave up 3 bases, with 10 bases separating them. Germline V gene data show CDR1 as LGHNA and CDR2 as YNFKEQ. The CDR3 runs 14 residues. As DNA, the CDR3 is TGTGCCAGCAGCCAAGTGAGCGAAAACTACGAGCAGTACTTC. As protein: CASSQVSENYEQYF.

CDR3 in DNA: TGTGCCAGTAGTCCTTGGCAGGGTTACGAGCAGTACTTC. Translation: CASSPWQGYEQYF. V is TRBV19 and J is TRBJ2-7; D is possibly TRBD1 (5 bases). With 5 bases removed from V and 4 bases from J, the gap between germline ends came to 12 bases. CDR1 and CDR2 from the germline V gene are LNHDA and SQIVND (reference sequence). The CDR3 consists of 13 residues.

CDR3 in amino acids: CASKFLPPGNEQFF. The CDR3 DNA reads as TGTGCCAGCAAGTTTTTGCCCCCCGGGAATGAGCAGTTCTTC. This chain joins TRBV28 and TRBJ2-1, with no clear D. V gave up 7 bases and J gave up 7 bases, with 17 bases separating them. The CDR3 is made up of 14 amino acids. Germline-derived CDR1 and CDR2 are MDHEN and SYDVKM.

The sample holds one count of this clone. This sequence joins TRBV5-6 and TRBJ2-1; D is undetermined. V lost 0 bases, J lost 6 bases, and 7 bases lay in between. CDR1 and CDR2 (germline): SGHDT, YYEEEE. The CDR3 has 13 residues. The DNA for the CDR3 is TGTGCCAGCAGCTTGGGACTTATCAATGAGCAGTTCTTC. It translates to CASSLGLINEQFF.

Here the CDR3 reads CASSPVQGLRAEAFF. CDR3 nucleotide sequence: TGTGCCAGCAGCCCTGTTCAGGGGTTGCGGGCTGAAGCTTTCTTT. This chain uses TRBV7-9 with TRBJ1-1; a possible D gene is TRBD1 (6 bases). CDR1 is SEHNR and CDR2 is FQNEAQ in the germline V gene (reference sequence). V was cut by 5 bases and J by 6 bases, with 19 bases left in between. There are 15 residues in the CDR3. Full variable domain (remainder filled in from reference TRBV7-9 and TRBJ1-1): DTGVSQNPRHKITKRGQNVTFRCDPISEHNRLYWYRQTLGQGPEFLTYFQNEAQLEKSRLLSDRFSAERPKGSFSTLEIQRTEQGDSAMYLCASSPVQGLRAEAFFGQGTRLTVV.

In DNA, the CDR3 is TGCGCCAGCAGCCACCTCACGGGGGACCCCTACAATGAGCAGTTCTTC. Translated: CASSHLTGDPYNEQFF. V usage is TRBV4-1 and J usage is TRBJ2-1; tentatively, D is TRBD2 (6 bases). Trimming removed 3 bases from V and 2 bases from J, with 14 bases in between. The CDR3 is made up of 16 amino acids. The germline gives CDR1 MGHRA, CDR2 YSYEKL.

The rearrangement links TRBV4-1 to TRBJ2-7, with D tentatively TRBD1 (6 bases). Germline CDR1 reads MGHRA; CDR2 reads YSYEKL. V lost 1 base to trimming and J lost 4 bases, with 20 bases between them. CDR3 length: 17 amino acids. The CDR3 DNA is TGCGCCAGCAGCCAAGGTCCCCCGCTGGACAGATCGTACGAGCAGTACTTC. Translated, it gives CASSQGPPLDRSYEQYF.

The chain has TRBV19 and TRBJ2-2, with 7 bases that match TRBD2. The CDR3 totals 15 residues. J was trimmed by 1 base and V by 5 bases; bases with no gene match: 4. Per germline, CDR1 LNHDA and CDR2 SQIVND (reference sequence). CDR3: CASSWWEGNTGELFF. In nucleotides, the CDR3 is TGTGCCAGTAGTTGGTGGGAGGGGAACACCGGGGAGCTGTTTTTT.

The chain uses TRBV9 and TRBJ2-5; TRBD2 agrees at 7 bases. This CDR3 has 15 amino acids. The V and J ends lost 3 bases and 5 bases, in that order; junction bases with no gene match: 10. Germline V gene sequence: CDR1 SGDLS, CDR2 YYNGEE. The chain's CDR3 is CASSDELGGSETQYF. The DNA for the CDR3 is TGTGCCAGCAGCGATGAATTGGGGGGGAGTGAGACCCAGTACTTC.